This TCR beta chain was observed in a study of identical twins (dated by TCRdb to 2015 to 2016). About the full investigation: To test whether fetal clonotypes persist, the study used deep sequencing on TCR alpha and beta repertoires from monozygotic twins, unrelated adults of various ages, and cord blood. To rule out contamination, replicate twin experiments were performed at different times with different library preparation protocols.

As concerns this clonotype: It has no known antigen specificity. No much larger clone exists at a distance of one base, and base qualities are not known.

Every donor in the study was a healthy Caucasian. Miltenyi CD45RO+ enrichment and human naive T-cell isolation kits were used to isolate memory (CD45RO+) and naive T cells from PBMC. Libraries came from 5' RACE. Sequencing instrument: Illumina HiSeq 2000. A universal primer binding site was introduced by template switching, and a unique molecular identifier was present in the final cDNA, enabling accurate counting of TCR cDNA molecules. First-strand cDNA for TCR alpha and beta chains was synthesized from specific primers in the conserved constant-segment region. To control for contamination, every cDNA library carried two barcodes: a SMART-Mk sample barcode plus Illumina barcodes. TruSeq adapter sequences, together with Illumina sample barcodes, were added in two successive PCR steps. The Illumina HiSeq platform was used with custom primers to sequence TCR alpha and beta cDNA libraries. In the source study's methods: Raw reads were processed with MiGEC to extract unique molecular identifiers, and MiXCR was used to determine CDR3 positions. For each individual, recombination models were inferred using an EM algorithm with the repgenHMM and IGoR tools. Shared clonotypes were analyzed with the tcR package in R, and sharing was normalized by the product of cloneset sizes. To study raw recombination without the effects of thymic and clonal selection, out-of-frame nonproductive sequences were analyzed. TCRdb reanalyzed the raw reads on its own, using fastp at Q25 for trimming and MiXCR for clone calling, and kept in-frame beta chains. CDR3 protein duplicates are merged, each entry listing the most common genes and DNA. The V and J calls here are based on TCRdb, not the publication. This sample has fewer than 250,000 distinct CDR3 sequences in its table, and approximately 9% of those were observed once. The ten top clones hold about 5% of the sample.

General study outcomes and caveats: Because the same donors could not be followed over many years, conclusions were based on cross-sectional statistical analysis. Abundant cord blood beta clonotypes had fewer insertions, young adult naive repertoires showed a similar but weaker trend, and memory repertoires showed no such trend. Out-of-frame TCR alpha sequences shared between twins showed an excess of low generation-probability sequences compared with coincidental sharing between unrelated individuals. A weaker excess of twin sharing was found in beta out-of-frame sequences because the signal-to-noise ratio was lowered by fewer shared sequences. Invariant T cells such as MAIT and iNKT could partly confound zero-insertion analyses, though diverse VJ usage argued against this for most clonotypes. Recombination models systematically underestimated out-of-frame TCR alpha sharing in monozygotic twins but agreed with sharing between unrelated individuals.

From the cysteine up to the phenylalanine, the CDR3 has a length of 13 residues. Only the CDR3 part of the read is kept: 39 bases, read in frame from the first base. CDR1 and CDR2 (LNHNV, YYDKDF) derive from the germline V gene (reference sequence). The junction shows trimming of 0 bases on V and 8 bases on J, plus 10 bases between the germline ends. Sequences were obtained from memory (CD45RO+) T cells sorted from blood. In the paper's terms, the cell subset or site label means: CD45RO+ enriched T cells. The clonotype originates from a woman aged 18-30 years in good health. This chain is built from TRBV15 and TRBJ1-2, and possibly TRBD1, on 5 matching bases. The nucleotides are TGTGCCACCAGCAGAGATTACCAGGGCGGCTACACCTTC. The resulting protein is CATSRDYQGGYTF. The CDR3 plus the reference TRBV15 and TRBJ1-2 genes for the other parts give the full variable domain: DAMVIQNPRYQVTQFGKPVTLSCSQTLNHNVMYWYQQKSSQAPKLLFHYYDKDFNNEADTPDNFQSRRPNTSFCFLDIRSPGLGDTAMYLCATSRDYQGGYTFGSGTRLTVV.